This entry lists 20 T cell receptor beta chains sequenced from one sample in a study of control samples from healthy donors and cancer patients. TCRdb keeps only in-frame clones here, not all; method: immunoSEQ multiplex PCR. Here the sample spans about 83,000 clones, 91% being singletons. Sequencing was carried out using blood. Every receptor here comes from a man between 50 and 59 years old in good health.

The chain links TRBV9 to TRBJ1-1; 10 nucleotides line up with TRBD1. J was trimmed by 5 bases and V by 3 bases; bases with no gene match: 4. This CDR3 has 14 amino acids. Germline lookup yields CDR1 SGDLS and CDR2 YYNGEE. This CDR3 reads CASSGRDRGTEAFF. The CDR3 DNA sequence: TGTGCCAGCAGCGGCCGGGACAGGGGAACTGAAGCTTTCTTT.

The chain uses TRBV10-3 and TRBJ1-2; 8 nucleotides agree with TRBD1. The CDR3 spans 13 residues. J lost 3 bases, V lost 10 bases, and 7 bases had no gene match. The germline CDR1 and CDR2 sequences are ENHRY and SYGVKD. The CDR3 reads CANSGQGDYGYTF. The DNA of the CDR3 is TGTGCCAACTCCGGACAGGGCGACTATGGCTACACCTTC.

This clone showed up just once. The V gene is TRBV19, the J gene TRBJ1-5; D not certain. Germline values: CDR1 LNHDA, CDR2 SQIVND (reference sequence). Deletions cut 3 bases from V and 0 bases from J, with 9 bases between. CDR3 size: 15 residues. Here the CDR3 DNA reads TGTGCCAGTAGTATGACCCTTTATAGCAATCAGCCCCAGCATTTT. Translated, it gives CASSMTLYSNQPQHF.

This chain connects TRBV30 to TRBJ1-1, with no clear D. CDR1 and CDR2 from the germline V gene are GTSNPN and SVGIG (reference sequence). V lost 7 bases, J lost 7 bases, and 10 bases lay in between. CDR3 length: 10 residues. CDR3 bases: TGTGCCTTCTCTCTAGGTGAAGCTTTCTTT. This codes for CAFSLGEAFF.

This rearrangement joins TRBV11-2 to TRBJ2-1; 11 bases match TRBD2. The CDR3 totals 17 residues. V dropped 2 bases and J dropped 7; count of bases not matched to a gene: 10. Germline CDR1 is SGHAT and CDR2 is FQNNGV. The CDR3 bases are TGTGCCAGCAGCTTACTAGCGGGGGGCCCTGAGCAGAATGAGCAGTTCTTC. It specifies CASSLLAGGPEQNEQFF.

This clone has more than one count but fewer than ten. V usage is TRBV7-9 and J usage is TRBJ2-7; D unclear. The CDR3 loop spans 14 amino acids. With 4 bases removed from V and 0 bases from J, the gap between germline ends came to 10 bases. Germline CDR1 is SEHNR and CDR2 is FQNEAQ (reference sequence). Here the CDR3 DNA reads TGTGCCAGCAGCTCCACTCAGTCCTCCTACGAGCAGTACTTC. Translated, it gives CASSSTQSSYEQYF.

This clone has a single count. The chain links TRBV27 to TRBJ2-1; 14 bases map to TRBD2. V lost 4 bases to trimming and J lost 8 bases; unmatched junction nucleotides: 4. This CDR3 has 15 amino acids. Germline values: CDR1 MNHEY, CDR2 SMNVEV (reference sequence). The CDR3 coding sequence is TGTGCCAGCAGTTCCCGGACTAGCGGGGGGCATGAGCAGTTCTTC. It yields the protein CASSSRTSGGHEQFF.

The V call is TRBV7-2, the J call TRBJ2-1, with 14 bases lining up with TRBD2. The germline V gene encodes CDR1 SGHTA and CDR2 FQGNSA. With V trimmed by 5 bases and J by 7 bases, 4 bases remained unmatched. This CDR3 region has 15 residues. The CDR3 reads CASSGTSGGVNEQFF. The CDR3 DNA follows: TGTGCCAGCAGCGGGACTAGCGGGGGAGTGAATGAGCAGTTCTTC.

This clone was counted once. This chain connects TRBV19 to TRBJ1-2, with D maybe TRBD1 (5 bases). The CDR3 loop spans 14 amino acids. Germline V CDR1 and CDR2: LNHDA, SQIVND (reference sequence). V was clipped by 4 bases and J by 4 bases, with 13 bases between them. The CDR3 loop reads CASSRQGIGYGYTF. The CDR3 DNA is TGTGCCAGTAGTAGGCAGGGAATAGGCTATGGCTACACCTTC.

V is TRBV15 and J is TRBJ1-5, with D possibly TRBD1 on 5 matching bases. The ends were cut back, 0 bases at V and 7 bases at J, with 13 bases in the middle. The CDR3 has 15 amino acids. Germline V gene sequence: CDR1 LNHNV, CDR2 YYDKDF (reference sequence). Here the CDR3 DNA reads TGTGCCACCAGCAGAGATTTGGGGGTGAGGCAGCCCCAGCATTTT. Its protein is CATSRDLGVRQPQHF.

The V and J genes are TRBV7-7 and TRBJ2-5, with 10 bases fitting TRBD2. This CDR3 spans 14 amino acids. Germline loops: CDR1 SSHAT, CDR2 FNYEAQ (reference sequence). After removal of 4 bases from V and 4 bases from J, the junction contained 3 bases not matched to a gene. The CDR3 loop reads CASSSIAGGETQYF. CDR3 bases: TGTGCCAGCAGCTCCATAGCGGGGGGAGAGACCCAGTACTTC.

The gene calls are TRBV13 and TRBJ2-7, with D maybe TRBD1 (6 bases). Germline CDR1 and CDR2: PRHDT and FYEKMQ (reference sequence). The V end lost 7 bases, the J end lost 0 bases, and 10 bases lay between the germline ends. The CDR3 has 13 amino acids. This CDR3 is CASKRGISYEQYF. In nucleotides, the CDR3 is TGTGCCAGCAAGAGGGGGATCTCCTACGAGCAGTACTTC.

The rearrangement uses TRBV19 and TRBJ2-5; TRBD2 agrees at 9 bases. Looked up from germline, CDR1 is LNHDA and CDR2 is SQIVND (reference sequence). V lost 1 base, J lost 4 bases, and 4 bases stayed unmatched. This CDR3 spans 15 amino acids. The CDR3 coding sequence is TGTGCCAGTAGTATAGGCGGGGGGGCCGGAGAGACCCAGTACTTC. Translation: CASSIGGGAGETQYF.

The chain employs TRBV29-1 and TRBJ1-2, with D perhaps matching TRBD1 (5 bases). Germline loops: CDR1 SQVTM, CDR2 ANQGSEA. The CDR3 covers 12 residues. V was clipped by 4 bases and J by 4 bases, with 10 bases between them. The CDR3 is CSVAGNPYGYTF. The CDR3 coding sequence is TGCAGCGTTGCAGGGAACCCCTATGGCTACACCTTC.

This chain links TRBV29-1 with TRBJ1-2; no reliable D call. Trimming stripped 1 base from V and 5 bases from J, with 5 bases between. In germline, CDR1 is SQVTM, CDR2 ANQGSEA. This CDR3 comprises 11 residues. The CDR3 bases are TGCAGCGTTGAAGCCGATTATGGCTACACCTTC. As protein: CSVEADYGYTF.

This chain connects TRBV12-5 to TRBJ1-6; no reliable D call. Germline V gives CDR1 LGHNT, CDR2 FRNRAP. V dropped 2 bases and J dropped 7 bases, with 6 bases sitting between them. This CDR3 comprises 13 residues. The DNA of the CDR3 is TGTGCTAGTGGTTTGAAGATCAATTCACCCCTCCACTTT. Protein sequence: CASGLKINSPLHF.

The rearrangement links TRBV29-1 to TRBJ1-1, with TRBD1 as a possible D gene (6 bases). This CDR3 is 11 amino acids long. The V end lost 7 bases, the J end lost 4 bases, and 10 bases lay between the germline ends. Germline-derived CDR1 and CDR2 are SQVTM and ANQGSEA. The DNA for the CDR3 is TGCAGCGCGCGACAGGTCACTGAAGCTTTCTTT. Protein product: CSARQVTEAFF.

The CDR3, as DNA: TGTGCCAGCAGCCGGAGACCAAATGAGCAGTTCTTC. Protein: CASSRRPNEQFF. The chain employs TRBV3-1 (or the pseudogene TRBV3-2) and TRBJ2-1; no firm D call. The CDR3 totals 12 residues. With 4 bases removed from V and 7 bases from J, the gap between germline ends came to 8 bases. Germline loops: CDR1 LGHDT, CDR2 YNNKEL (reference sequence).

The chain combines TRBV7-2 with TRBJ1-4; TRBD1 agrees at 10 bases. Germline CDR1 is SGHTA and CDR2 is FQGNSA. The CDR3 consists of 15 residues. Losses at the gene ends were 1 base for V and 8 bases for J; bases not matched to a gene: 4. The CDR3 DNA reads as TGTGCCAGCAGCTTAGGGGACAGGGGTTGGGAAAAACTGTTTTTT. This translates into CASSLGDRGWEKLFF.

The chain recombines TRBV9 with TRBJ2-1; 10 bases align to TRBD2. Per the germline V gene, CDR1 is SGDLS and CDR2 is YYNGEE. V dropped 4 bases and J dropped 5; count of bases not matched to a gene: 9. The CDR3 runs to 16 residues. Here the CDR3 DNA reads TGTGCCAGCAGCTCCCTCACTAGCGGGGCAGACAATGAGCAGTTCTTC. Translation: CASSSLTSGADNEQFF.